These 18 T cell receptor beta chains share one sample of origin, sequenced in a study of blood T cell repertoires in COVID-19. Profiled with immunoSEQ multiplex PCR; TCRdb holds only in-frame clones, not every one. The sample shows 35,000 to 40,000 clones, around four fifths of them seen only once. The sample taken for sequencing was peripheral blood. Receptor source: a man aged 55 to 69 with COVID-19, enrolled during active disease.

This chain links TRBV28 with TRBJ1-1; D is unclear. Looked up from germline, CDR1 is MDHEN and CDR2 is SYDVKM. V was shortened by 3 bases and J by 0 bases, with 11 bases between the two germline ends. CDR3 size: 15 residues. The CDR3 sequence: CASSLGGNVNTEAFF. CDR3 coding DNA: TGTGCCAGCAGTTTGGGAGGGAATGTGAACACTGAAGCTTTCTTT.

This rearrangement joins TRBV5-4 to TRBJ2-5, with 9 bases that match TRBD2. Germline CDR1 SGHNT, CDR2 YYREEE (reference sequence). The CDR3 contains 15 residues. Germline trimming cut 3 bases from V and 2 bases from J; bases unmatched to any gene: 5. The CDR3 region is CASSSPGLAQETQYF. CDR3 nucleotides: TGTGCCAGCAGCTCCCCGGGACTAGCTCAAGAGACCCAGTACTTC.

The CDR3 DNA is TGTGCCAGCAGTTTGTCAACAAACACTGAAGCTTTCTTT. Its translation is CASSLSTNTEAFF. This chain uses TRBV27 with TRBJ1-1, with D uncertain. The CDR3 runs to 13 residues. Germline V gives CDR1 MNHEY, CDR2 SMNVEV (reference sequence). Trimming cost V 3 bases and J 2 bases, with 7 bases left between them.

The CDR3: CASSRHWGGSRGSGNTIYF. As DNA, the CDR3 is TGTGCCAGCAGCCGACACTGGGGGGGCAGCCGCGGCTCTGGAAACACCATATATTTT. The chain employs TRBV7-9 and TRBJ1-3; D might be TRBD1 (6 bases). CDR1 and CDR2 (germline): SEHNR, FQNEAQ (reference sequence). V dropped 5 bases and J dropped 0 bases, with 23 bases sitting between them. This CDR3 has 19 amino acids. The complete variable domain, with remaining parts taken from reference TRBV7-9 and TRBJ1-3, reads DTGVSQNPRHKITKRGQNVTFRCDPISEHNRLYWYRQTLGQGPEFLTYFQNEAQLEKSRLLSDRFSAERPKGSFSTLEIQRTEQGDSAMYLCASSRHWGGSRGSGNTIYFGEGSWLTVV.

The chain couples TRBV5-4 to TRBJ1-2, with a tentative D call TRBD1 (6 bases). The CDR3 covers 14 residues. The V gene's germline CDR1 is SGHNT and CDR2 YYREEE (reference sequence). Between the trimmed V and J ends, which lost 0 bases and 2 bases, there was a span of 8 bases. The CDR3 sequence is CASSLETGNYGYTF. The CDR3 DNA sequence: TGTGCCAGCAGCTTGGAAACAGGGAACTATGGCTACACCTTC.

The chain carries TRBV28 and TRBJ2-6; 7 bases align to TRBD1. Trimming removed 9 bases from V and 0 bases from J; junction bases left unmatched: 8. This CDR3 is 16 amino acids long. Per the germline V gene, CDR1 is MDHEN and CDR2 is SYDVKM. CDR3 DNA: TGTGCCAGTGCCGGGACAGCGCACTCTGGGGCCAACGTCCTGACTTTC. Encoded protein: CASAGTAHSGANVLTF. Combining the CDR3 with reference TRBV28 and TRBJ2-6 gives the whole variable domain DVKVTQSSRYLVKRTGEKVFLECVQDMDHENMFWYRQDPGLGLRLIYFSYDVKMKEKGDIPEGYSVSREKKERFSLILESASTNQTSMYLCASAGTAHSGANVLTFGAGSRLTVL.

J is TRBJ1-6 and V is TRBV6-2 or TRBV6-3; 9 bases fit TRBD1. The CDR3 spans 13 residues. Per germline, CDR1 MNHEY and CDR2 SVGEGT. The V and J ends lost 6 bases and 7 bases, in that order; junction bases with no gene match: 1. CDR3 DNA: TGTGCCAGCAGCGGACAGGGGAATTCACCCCTCCACTTT. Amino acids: CASSGQGNSPLHF.

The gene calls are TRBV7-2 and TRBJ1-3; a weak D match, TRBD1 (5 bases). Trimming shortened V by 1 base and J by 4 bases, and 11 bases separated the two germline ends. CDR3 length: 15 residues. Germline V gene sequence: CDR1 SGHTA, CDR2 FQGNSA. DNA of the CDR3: TGTGCCAGCAGCTTAGTATTGCAGGGAGGAAACACCATATATTTT. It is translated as CASSLVLQGGNTIYF.

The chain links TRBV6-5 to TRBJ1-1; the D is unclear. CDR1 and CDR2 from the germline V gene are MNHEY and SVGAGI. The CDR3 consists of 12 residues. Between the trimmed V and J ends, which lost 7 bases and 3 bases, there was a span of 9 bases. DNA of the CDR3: TGTGCCAGCACGAACAGAGACACTGAAGCTTTCTTT. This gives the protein CASTNRDTEAFF.

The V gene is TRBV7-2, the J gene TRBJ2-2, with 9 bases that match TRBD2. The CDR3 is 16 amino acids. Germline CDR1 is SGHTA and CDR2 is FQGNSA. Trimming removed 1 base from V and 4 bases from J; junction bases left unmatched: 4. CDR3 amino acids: CASSLGSGRSTGELFF. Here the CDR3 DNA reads TGTGCCAGCAGCTTAGGTAGCGGGAGATCCACCGGGGAGCTGTTTTTT.

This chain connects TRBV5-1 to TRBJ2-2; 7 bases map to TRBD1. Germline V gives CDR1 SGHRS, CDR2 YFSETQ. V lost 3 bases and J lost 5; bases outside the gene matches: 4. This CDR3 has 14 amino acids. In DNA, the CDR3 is TGCGCCAGCAGCTCAACAGGGGAAACCGGGGAGCTGTTTTTT. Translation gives CASSSTGETGELFF.

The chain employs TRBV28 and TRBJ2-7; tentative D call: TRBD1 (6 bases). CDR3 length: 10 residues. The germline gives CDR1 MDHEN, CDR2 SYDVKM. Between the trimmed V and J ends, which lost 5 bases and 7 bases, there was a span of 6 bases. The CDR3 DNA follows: TGTGCCAGCAGTCAGGGGGAGCAGTACTTC. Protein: CASSQGEQYF.

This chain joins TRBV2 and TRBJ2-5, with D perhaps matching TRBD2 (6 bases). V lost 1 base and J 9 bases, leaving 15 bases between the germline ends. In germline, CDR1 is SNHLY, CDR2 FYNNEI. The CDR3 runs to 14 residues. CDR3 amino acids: CASSEDREAGAQYF. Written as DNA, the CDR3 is TGTGCCAGCAGTGAAGATAGGGAGGCTGGGGCCCAGTACTTC. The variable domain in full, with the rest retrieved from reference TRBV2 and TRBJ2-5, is EPEVTQTPSHQVTQMGQEVILRCVPISNHLYFYWYRQILGQKVEFLVSFYNNEISEKSEIFDDQFSVERPDGSNFTLKIRSTKLEDSAMYFCASSEDREAGAQYFGPGTRLLVL.

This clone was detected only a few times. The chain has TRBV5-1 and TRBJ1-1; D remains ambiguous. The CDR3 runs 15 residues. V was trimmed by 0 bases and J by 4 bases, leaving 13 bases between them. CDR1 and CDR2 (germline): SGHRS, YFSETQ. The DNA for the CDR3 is TGCGCCAGCAGCTTGGCCACAACAGCGGGCACTGAAGCTTTCTTT. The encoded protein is CASSLATTAGTEAFF.

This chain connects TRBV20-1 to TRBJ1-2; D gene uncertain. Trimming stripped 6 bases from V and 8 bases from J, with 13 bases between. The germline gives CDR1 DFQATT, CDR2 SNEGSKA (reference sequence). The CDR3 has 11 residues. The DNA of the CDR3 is TGCAGTGCCCCCGCATACTGGGGCTACACCTTC. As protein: CSAPAYWGYTF.

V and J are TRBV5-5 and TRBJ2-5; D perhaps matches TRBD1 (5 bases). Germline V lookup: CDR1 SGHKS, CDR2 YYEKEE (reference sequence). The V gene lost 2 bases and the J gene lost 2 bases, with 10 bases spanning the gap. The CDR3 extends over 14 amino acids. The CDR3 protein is CASSFWGSQETQYF. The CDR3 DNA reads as TGTGCCAGCAGCTTTTGGGGCTCTCAAGAGACCCAGTACTTC.

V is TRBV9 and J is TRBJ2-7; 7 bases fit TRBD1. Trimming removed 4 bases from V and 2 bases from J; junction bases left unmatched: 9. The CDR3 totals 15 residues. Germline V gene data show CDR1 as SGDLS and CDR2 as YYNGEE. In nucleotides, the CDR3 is TGTGCCAGCAGCCCGGACCCGGGACAGACCTACGAGCAGTACTTC. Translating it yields CASSPDPGQTYEQYF. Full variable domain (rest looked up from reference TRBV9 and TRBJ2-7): DSGVTQTPKHLITATGQRVTLRCSPRSGDLSVYWYQQSLDQGLQFLIQYYNGEERAKGNILERFSAQQFPDLHSELNLSSLELGDSALYFCASSPDPGQTYEQYFGPGTRLTVT.

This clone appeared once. Here the CDR3 reads CASSLEGEGGNTIYF. CDR3 coding DNA: TGTGCCAGCAGCTTGGAAGGGGAAGGGGGAAACACCATATATTTT. The chain links TRBV5-6 to TRBJ1-3; possibly TRBD1 for D (5 bases). Germline CDR1 SGHDT, CDR2 YYEEEE. This CDR3 has 15 amino acids. V lost 0 bases and J lost 4, with 11 bases in between.